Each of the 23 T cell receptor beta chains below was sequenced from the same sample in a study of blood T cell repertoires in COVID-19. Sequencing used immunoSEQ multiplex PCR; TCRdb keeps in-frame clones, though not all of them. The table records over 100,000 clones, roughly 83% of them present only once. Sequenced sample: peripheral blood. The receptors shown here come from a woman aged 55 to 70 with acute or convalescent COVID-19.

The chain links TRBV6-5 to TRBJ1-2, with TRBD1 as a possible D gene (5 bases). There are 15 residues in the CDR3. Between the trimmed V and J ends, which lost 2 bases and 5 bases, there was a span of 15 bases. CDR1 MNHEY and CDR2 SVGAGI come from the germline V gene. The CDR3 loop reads CASSYNGGGGYGYTF. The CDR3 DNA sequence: TGTGCCAGCAGTTACAACGGGGGGGGAGGGTATGGCTACACCTTC.

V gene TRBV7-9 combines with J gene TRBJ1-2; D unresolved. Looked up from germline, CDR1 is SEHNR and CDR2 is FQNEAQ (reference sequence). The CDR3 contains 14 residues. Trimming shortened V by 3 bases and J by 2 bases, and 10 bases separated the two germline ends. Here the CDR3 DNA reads TGTGCCAGCAGCTTTTCTTTCGGGAACTATGGCTACACCTTC. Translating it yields CASSFSFGNYGYTF.

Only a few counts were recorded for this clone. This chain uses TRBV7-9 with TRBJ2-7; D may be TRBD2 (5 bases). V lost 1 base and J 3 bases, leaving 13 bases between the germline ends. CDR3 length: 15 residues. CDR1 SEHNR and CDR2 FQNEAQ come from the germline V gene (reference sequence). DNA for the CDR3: TGTGCCAGCAGCTTAGGCGGACTGAAATTCTACGAGCAGTACTTC. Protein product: CASSLGGLKFYEQYF.

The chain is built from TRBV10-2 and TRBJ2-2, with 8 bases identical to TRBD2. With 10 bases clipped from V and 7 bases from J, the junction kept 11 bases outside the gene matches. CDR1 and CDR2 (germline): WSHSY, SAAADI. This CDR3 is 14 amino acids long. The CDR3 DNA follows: TGCGCCACCCGAAAACGAGCGGGAGTCGGGGAGCTGTTTTTT. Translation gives CATRKRAGVGELFF.

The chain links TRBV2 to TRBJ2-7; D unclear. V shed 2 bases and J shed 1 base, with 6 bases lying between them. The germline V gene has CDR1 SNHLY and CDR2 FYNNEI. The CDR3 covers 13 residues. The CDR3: CASSELVSYEQYF. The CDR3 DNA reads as TGTGCCAGCAGTGAACTAGTGTCCTACGAGCAGTACTTC.

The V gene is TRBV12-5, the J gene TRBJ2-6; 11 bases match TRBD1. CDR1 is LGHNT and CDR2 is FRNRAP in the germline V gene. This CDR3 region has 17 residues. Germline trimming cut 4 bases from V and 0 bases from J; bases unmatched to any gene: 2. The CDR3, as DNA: TGTGCTAGTGGTTCTGGGACAGGGGGCTCTGGGGCCAACGTCCTGACTTTC. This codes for CASGSGTGGSGANVLTF.

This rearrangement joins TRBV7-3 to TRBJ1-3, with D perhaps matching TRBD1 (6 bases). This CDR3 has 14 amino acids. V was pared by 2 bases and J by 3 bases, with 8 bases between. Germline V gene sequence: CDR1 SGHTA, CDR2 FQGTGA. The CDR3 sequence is CASSLAGVGNTIYF. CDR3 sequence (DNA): TGTGCCAGCAGCTTAGCAGGGGTTGGAAACACCATATATTTT.

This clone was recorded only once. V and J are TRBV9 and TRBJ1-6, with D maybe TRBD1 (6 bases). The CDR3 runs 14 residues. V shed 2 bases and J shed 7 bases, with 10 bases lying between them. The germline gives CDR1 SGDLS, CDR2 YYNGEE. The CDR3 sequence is CASSVKGENSPLHF. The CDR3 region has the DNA TGTGCCAGCAGCGTGAAGGGGGAGAATTCACCCCTCCACTTT.

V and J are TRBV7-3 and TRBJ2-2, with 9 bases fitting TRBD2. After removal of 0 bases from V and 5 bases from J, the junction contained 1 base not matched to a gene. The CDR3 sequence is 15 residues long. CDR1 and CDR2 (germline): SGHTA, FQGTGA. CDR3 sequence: CASSLTSGGTGELFF. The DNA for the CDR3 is TGTGCCAGCAGCTTAACTAGCGGGGGTACCGGGGAGCTGTTTTTT. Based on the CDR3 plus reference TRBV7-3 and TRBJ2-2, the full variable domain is GAGVSQTPSNKVTEKGKYVELRCDPISGHTALYWYRQSLGQGPEFLIYFQGTGAADDSGLPNDRFFAVRPEGSVSTLKIQRTERGDSAVYLCASSLTSGGTGELFFGEGSRLTVL.

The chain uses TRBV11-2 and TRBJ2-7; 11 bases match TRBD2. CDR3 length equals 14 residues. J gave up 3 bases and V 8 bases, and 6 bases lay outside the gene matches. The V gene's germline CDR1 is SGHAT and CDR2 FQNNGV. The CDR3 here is CASAKTSGVYEQYF. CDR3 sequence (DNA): TGTGCCAGCGCAAAGACTAGCGGGGTCTACGAGCAGTACTTC.

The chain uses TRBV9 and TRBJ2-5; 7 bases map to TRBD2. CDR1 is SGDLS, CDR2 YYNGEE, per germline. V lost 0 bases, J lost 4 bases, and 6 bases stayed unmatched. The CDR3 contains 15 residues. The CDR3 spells CASSVAGGIRETQYF. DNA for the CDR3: TGTGCCAGCAGCGTAGCGGGGGGTATTCGAGAGACCCAGTACTTC. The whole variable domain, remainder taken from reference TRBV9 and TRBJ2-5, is DSGVTQTPKHLITATGQRVTLRCSPRSGDLSVYWYQQSLDQGLQFLIQYYNGEERAKGNILERFSAQQFPDLHSELNLSSLELGDSALYFCASSVAGGIRETQYFGPGTRLLVL.

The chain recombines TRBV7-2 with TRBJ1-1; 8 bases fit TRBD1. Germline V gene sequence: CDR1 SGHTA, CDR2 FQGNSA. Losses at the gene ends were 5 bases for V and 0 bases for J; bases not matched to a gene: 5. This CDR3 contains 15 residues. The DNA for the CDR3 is TGTGCCAGCAGCCCCGAGGGACAGGTGAACACTGAAGCTTTCTTT. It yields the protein CASSPEGQVNTEAFF. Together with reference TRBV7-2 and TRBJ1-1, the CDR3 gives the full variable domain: GAGVSQSPSNKVTEKGKDVELRCDPISGHTALYWYRQSLGQGLEFLIYFQGNSAPDKSGLPSDRFSAERTGGSVSTLTIQRTQQEDSAVYLCASSPEGQVNTEAFFGQGTRLTVV.

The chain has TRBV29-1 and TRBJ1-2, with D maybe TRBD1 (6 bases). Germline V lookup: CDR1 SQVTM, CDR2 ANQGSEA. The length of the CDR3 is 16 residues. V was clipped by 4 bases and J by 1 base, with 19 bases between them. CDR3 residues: CSVVAQGRGDNYGYTF. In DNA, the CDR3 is TGCAGCGTTGTGGCTCAGGGGAGGGGGGATAACTATGGCTACACCTTC. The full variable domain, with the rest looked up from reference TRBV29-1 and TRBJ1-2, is SAVISQKPSRDICQRGTSLTIQCQVDSQVTMMFWYRQQPGQSLTLIATANQGSEATYESGFVIDKFPISRPNLTFSTLTVSNMSPEDSSIYLCSVVAQGRGDNYGYTFGSGTRLTVV.

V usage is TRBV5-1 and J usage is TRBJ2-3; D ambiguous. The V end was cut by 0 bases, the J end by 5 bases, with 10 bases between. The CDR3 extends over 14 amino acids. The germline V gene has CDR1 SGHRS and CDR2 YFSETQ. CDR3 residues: CASSLASQVDTQYF. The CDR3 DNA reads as TGCGCCAGCAGCTTGGCTTCCCAGGTAGATACGCAGTATTTT.

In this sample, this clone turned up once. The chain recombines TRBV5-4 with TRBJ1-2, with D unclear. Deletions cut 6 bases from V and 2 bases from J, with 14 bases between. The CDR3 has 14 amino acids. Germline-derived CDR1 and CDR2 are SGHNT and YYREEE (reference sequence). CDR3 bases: TGTGCCAGCACCCTTCCGGCGGAAAACTATGGCTACACCTTC. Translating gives CASTLPAENYGYTF.

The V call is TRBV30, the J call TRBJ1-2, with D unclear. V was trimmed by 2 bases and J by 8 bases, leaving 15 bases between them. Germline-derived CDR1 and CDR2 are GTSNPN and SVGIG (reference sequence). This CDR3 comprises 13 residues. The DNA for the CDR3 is TGTGCCTGGAGTTTTAGTAAAATTGTCGGCTACACCTTC. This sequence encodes CAWSFSKIVGYTF.

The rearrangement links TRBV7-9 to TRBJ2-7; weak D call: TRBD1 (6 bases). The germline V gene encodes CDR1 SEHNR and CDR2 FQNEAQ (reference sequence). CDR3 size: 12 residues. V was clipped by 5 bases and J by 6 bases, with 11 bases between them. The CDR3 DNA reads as TGTGCCAGCAGCCCGCAGGGGTTCGAGCAGTACTTC. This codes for CASSPQGFEQYF.

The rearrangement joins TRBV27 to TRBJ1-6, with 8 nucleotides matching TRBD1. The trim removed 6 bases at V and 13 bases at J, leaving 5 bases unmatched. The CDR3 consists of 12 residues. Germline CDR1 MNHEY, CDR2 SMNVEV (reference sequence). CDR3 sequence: CASSGQGGPLHF. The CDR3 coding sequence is TGTGCCAGCAGCGGACAGGGCGGGCCCCTCCACTTT.

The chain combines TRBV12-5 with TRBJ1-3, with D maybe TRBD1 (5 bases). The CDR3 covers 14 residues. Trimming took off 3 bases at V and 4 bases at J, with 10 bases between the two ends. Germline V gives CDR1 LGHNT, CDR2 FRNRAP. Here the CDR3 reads CASGFGGGGNTIYF. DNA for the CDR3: TGTGCTAGTGGTTTCGGGGGAGGCGGAAACACCATATATTTT. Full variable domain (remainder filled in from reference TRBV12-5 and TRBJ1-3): DARVTQTPRHKVTEMGQEVTMRCQPILGHNTVFWYRQTMMQGLELLAYFRNRAPLDDSGMPKDRFSAEMPDATLATLKIQPSEPRDSAVYFCASGFGGGGNTIYFGEGSWLTVV.

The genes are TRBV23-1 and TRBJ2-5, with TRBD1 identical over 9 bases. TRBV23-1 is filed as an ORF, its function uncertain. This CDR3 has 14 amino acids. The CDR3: CAKRWDREGGTQYF. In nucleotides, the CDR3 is TGCGCTAAGCGATGGGACAGGGAAGGGGGAACCCAGTACTTC.

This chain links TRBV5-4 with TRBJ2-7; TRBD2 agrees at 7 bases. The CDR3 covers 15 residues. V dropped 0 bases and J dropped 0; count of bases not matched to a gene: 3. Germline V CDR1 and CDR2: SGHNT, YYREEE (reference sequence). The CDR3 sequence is CASSLGRGSSYEQYF. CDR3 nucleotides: TGTGCCAGCAGCTTGGGGCGGGGGTCCTCCTACGAGCAGTACTTC.

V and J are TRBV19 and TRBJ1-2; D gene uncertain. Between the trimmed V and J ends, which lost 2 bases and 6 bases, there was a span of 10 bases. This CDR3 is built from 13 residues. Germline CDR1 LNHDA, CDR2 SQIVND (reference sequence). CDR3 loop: CASSIWGEDGYTF. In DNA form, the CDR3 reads TGTGCCAGTAGTATATGGGGAGAGGATGGCTACACCTTC.

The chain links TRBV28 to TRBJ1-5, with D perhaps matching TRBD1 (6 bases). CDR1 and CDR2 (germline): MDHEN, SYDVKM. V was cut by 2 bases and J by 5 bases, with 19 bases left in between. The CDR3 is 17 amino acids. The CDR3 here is CASSLGAAGANYQPQHF. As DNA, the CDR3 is TGTGCCAGCAGTTTAGGGGCCGCGGGGGCGAACTATCAGCCCCAGCATTTT.